The entry below gives a single TCR beta chain sequence along with its context. These data are taken from a study of T cell changes during pregnancy in multiple sclerosis. Generated by immunoSEQ multiplex PCR, the TCRdb table keeps only in-frame clones and is missing some. The table lists about 100,000 clones, about 94% of them singletons, with roughly 1% in the top ten. CDR1 and CDR2 from the germline V gene are MDHEN and SYDVKM. V lost 2 bases, J lost 4 bases, and 1 base stayed unmatched. The CDR3 sequence is 15 residues long. This chain connects TRBV28 to TRBJ2-7; 14 positions match TRBD2. Specimen: peripheral blood, collected before pregnancy. The TCR comes from a female donor with multiple sclerosis, enrolled in a pregnancy study. The DNA for the CDR3 is TGTGCCAGCAGTTTAGGGACTAGCGGGAGATACGAGCAGTACTTC. Residues: CASSLGTSGRYEQYF.